This TCR beta chain is from a study of cytomegalovirus exposure and HLA in healthy donors. Study-wide findings and caveats: Most TCR sequences proved rare, with some public TCRs found in many donors.

Remarks on this clone: Its antigen is unidentified.

The ends were cut back, 5 bases at V and 6 bases at J, with 13 bases in the middle. This CDR3 region has 13 residues. The germline CDR1 and CDR2 sequences are SNHLY and FYNNEI. PCR was performed using 60 Vbeta and 13 Jbeta primers. In the original analysis: Unique TCR beta chains numbered 80 million to 95 million in a later analysis, with around 12 million shared. Profiling relied on immunoSEQ multiplex PCR, and the TCRdb table lists in-frame clones only, not all of them. V and J calls and clone size are as listed in that table; D and trimming were resolved from the DNA. The sample comprises 150,000 or so clones, roughly 71% of which are singletons, and about 1.6% rests with the top ten.

This clonotype was sampled from a girl under 18 in good health and CMV-seronegative. The rearrangement uses TRBV2 and TRBJ1-1; maybe TRBD1 (5 bases). The sequenced sample was PBMCs. This chain's CDR3 is CASSPRAGAEAFF. CDR3 nucleotides: TGTGCCAGCAGTCCCAGGGCGGGGGCTGAAGCTTTCTTT.